This TCR beta chain was captured by sequencing in a study of blood T cell repertoires in COVID-19. At the level of the study: Both acute and convalescent COVID-19 samples were obtained from the United States, Italy and Spain. Nucleic acid was either cDNA or gDNA, and it came from T cells, B-cell-depleted T cells, or PBMCs.

In the original analysis: Reference gene primers were amplified, and this amplification served to estimate nucleated cell counts. Generated by immunoSEQ multiplex PCR, the TCRdb table keeps only in-frame clones and is missing some. The DNA gave D and trimming, while V, J and clone size come from that table. The sample yields 65,000 to 100,000 clones, approximately 80% seen once. The CDR3 totals 18 residues. Trimming stripped 0 bases from V and 8 bases from J, with 25 bases between. Germline values: CDR1 MNHEY, CDR2 SVGEGT. The J gene is TRBJ1-2, the V gene TRBV6-2 or TRBV6-3; D uncertain. The sample taken for sequencing was peripheral blood. This sequence was found in a woman aged 80 or older with acute or convalescent COVID-19. CDR3 bases: TGTGCCAGCAGTTACTCTGGTGAAACCCACGGCCTGGAGAGGGGCTACACCTTC. It codes for CASSYSGETHGLERGYTF.